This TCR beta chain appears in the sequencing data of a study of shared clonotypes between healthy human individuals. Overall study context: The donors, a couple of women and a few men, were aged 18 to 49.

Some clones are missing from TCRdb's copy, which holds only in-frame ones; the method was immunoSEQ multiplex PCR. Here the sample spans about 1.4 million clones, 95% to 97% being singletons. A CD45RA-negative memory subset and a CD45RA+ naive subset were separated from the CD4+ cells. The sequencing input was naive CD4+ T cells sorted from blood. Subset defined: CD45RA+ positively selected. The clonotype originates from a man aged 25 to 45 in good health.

The CDR3 reads CASSSWTSGSVYEQYF. The CDR3 nucleotides read TGTGCCAGTAGTAGTTGGACTAGCGGGAGTGTCTACGAGCAGTACTTC. The rearrangement uses TRBV19 and TRBJ2-7; 13 bases align to TRBD2. V lost 4 bases, J lost 3 bases, and 6 bases stayed unmatched. The CDR3 extends over 16 amino acids. CDR1 and CDR2 (germline): LNHDA, SQIVND (reference sequence). Together with reference TRBV19 and TRBJ2-7, the CDR3 gives the full variable domain: DGGITQSPKYLFRKEGQNVTLSCEQNLNHDAMYWYRQDPGQGLRLIYYSQIVNDFQKGDIAEGYSVSREKKESFPLTVTSAQKNPTAFYLCASSSWTSGSVYEQYFGPGTRLTVT.